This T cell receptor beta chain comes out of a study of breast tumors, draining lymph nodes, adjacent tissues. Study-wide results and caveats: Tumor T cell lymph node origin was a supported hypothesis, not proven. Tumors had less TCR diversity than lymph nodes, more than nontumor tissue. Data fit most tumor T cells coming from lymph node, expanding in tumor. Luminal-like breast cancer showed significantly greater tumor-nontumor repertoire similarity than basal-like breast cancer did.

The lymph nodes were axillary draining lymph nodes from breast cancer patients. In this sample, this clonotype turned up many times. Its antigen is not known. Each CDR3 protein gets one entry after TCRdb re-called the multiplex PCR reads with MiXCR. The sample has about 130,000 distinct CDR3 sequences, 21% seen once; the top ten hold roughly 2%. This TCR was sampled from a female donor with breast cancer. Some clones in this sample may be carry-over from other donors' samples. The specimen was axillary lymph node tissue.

This CDR3 reads CASSFSGSSYEQYF. Here the CDR3 DNA reads TGCGCCAGCAGTTTTAGCGGAAGCTCCTACGAGCAGTACTTC. This chain uses TRBV4-1 with TRBJ2-7, with D possibly TRBD2 on 6 matching bases. CDR1 and CDR2 (germline): MGHRA, YSYEKL. The germline V and J ends were trimmed by 6 bases and 0 bases, with 12 bases remaining between them. The CDR3 is 14 amino acids.